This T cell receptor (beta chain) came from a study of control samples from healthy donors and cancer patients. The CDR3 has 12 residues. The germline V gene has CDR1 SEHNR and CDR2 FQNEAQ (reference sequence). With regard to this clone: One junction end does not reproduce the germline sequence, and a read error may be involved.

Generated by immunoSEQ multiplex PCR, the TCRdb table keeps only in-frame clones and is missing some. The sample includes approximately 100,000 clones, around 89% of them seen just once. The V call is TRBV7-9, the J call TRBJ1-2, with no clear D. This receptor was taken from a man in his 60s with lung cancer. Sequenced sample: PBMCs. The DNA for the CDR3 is TGTGCCGGCAGCCGCTCGTCTCTCGGCTACACCTTC. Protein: CAGSRSSLGYTF.